Listed here are 20 T cell receptor beta chains from one sample, sequenced in a study of T cell clonotyping in hematopoietic cell transplantation. The assay was immunoSEQ multiplex PCR, and TCRdb's table has in-frame clones only and misses some. The data contain 15,000 to 20,000 clones, about 76% of them singletons. The specimen was peripheral blood mononuclear cells. The origin of the receptors is a woman aged 55-70 years in good health. Some clones in this sample may be carry-over from other donors' samples.

This clone was detected only a few times. This rearrangement joins TRBV25-1 to TRBJ1-1; D not resolved. The CDR3 consists of 13 residues. Per germline, CDR1 MGHDK and CDR2 SYGVNS. The ends were cut back, 4 bases at V and 7 bases at J, with 13 bases in the middle. CDR3: CASSGLPDFEAFF. In DNA form, the CDR3 reads TGTGCCAGCAGTGGGCTTCCCGATTTTGAAGCTTTCTTT. The full variable domain, in which reference TRBV25-1 and TRBJ1-1 provide the parts outside the CDR3, is EADIYQTPRYLVIGTGKKITLECSQTMGHDKMYWYQQDPGMELHLIHYSYGVNSTEKGDLSSESTVSRIRTEHFPLTLESARPSHTSQYLCASSGLPDFEAFFGQGTRLTVV.

The chain uses TRBV28 and TRBJ2-7, with unresolved D. CDR1 and CDR2 from the germline V gene are MDHEN and SYDVKM. Trimming removed 10 bases from V and 1 base from J, with 11 bases in between. The CDR3 is 12 amino acids. The DNA for the CDR3 is TGTGCCACCCAGGTGGGGTCCTACGAGCAGTACTTC. It encodes CATQVGSYEQYF.

This chain uses TRBV25-1 with TRBJ1-3; the D is unclear. The V end lost 7 bases, the J end lost 5 bases, and 12 bases lay between the germline ends. This CDR3 is built from 13 residues. The germline V gene encodes CDR1 MGHDK and CDR2 SYGVNS. The CDR3 DNA reads TGTGCCAGCACCGCCGGTGGTAGAAACACCATATATTTT. Amino acid sequence: CASTAGGRNTIYF. The entire variable domain, with the rest obtained from reference TRBV25-1 and TRBJ1-3, is as follows: EADIYQTPRYLVIGTGKKITLECSQTMGHDKMYWYQQDPGMELHLIHYSYGVNSTEKGDLSSESTVSRIRTEHFPLTLESARPSHTSQYLCASTAGGRNTIYFGEGSWLTVV.

There are a few counts of this clone. The J gene is TRBJ1-1, the V gene TRBV9, with D possibly TRBD1 on 6 matching bases. Trimming pared 4 bases from V and 10 bases from J, leaving 17 bases between. The germline V gene encodes CDR1 SGDLS and CDR2 YYNGEE. The CDR3 is 13 residues long. The CDR3 nucleotides are TGTGCCAGCAGCCCTCGGGGTAGGGGGGTAGCTTTCTTT. Residues: CASSPRGRGVAFF.

The rearrangement uses TRBV4-1 and TRBJ1-2; D is unresolved. V was shortened by 0 bases and J by 1 base, with 9 bases between the two germline ends. The CDR3 length is 15 residues. The germline CDR1 and CDR2 sequences are MGHRA and YSYEKL. The CDR3 sequence is CASSQDPTVNYGYTF. In DNA, the CDR3 is TGCGCCAGCAGCCAAGATCCCACAGTTAACTATGGCTACACCTTC.

The chain combines TRBV7-8 with TRBJ2-7; 9 bases agree with TRBD1. CDR1 SGHVS and CDR2 FQNEAQ come from the germline V gene. This CDR3 spans 16 amino acids. The V gene end was trimmed by 4 bases and the J gene end by 5 bases; junction bases not matched to a gene: 12. In nucleotides, the CDR3 is TGTGCCAGCAGCTCCCCGGGAACGGGACAGGGAGACGAGCAGTACTTC. This gives the protein CASSSPGTGQGDEQYF.

This rearrangement joins TRBV14 to TRBJ2-3, with 9 bases fitting TRBD2. Unmatched junction bases numbered 4, after V lost 4 bases and J lost 2 bases. In germline, CDR1 is SGHDN, CDR2 FVKESK. This CDR3 is 15 amino acids long. Here the CDR3 reads CASSRGGAHTDTQYF. DNA for the CDR3: TGTGCCAGCAGCCGCGGGGGGGCCCACACAGATACGCAGTATTTT.

The gene calls are TRBV30 and TRBJ2-3, with D uncertain. V was shortened by 4 bases and J by 0 bases, with 8 bases between the two germline ends. From germline, CDR1 is GTSNPN and CDR2 SVGIG (reference sequence). The CDR3 contains 13 residues. CDR3 sequence reads: CAWNSASTDTQYF. CDR3 in DNA: TGTGCCTGGAACTCCGCTAGCACAGATACGCAGTATTTT.

This clone was detected only a few times. The rearrangement joins TRBV28 to TRBJ1-2, with 8 nucleotides matching TRBD1. CDR1 is MDHEN, CDR2 SYDVKM, per germline. This CDR3 contains 12 residues. The ends lost 7 bases at V and 4 bases at J; junction bases unmatched: 2. The CDR3 bases are TGTGCCAGCATTCAGGGGGCCTATGGCTACACCTTC. As protein: CASIQGAYGYTF.

The chain carries TRBV7-8 and TRBJ1-5; 8 bases are shared with TRBD1. CDR3 length: 18 residues. CDR1 SGHVS and CDR2 FQNEAQ come from the germline V gene. The V and J ends lost 5 bases and 0 bases, in that order; junction bases with no gene match: 12. The CDR3 here is CASSLGRGLTFSNQPQHF. The CDR3 nucleotides are TGTGCCAGCAGCCTCGGCAGGGGGCTAACCTTTAGCAATCAGCCCCAGCATTTT.

DNA for the CDR3: TGTGCCAGCAGACCCGACTGGGTCTCCTACGAGCAGTACTTC. Its protein is CASRPDWVSYEQYF. This chain connects TRBV27 to TRBJ2-7, with D uncertain. V was cut by 6 bases and J by 0 bases, with 12 bases left in between. Per germline, CDR1 MNHEY and CDR2 SMNVEV (reference sequence). The CDR3 is made up of 14 amino acids.

The V call is TRBV29-1, the J call TRBJ1-2; 9 positions agree with TRBD1. Germline CDR1 is SQVTM and CDR2 is ANQGSEA. The CDR3 has 15 amino acids. J lost 6 bases, V lost 1 base, and 9 bases had no gene match. The CDR3 sequence: CSVEGLGQGTDGYTF. In nucleotides, the CDR3 is TGCAGCGTTGAAGGATTGGGACAGGGTACCGATGGCTACACCTTC.

This rearrangement joins TRBV30 to TRBJ1-6, with a weak D call TRBD1 (5 bases). V shed 5 bases and J shed 9 bases, with 17 bases lying between them. This CDR3 contains 14 residues. The germline V gene encodes CDR1 GTSNPN and CDR2 SVGIG (reference sequence). CDR3 coding DNA: TGTGCCTGGGGCGGGGGGACGGGAAGTTCACCCCTCCACTTT. Its protein product is CAWGGGTGSSPLHF.

This clone was observed a handful of times. This chain connects TRBV28 to TRBJ1-5; TRBD1 agrees at 7 bases. J gave up 9 bases and V 5 bases, and 10 bases lay outside the gene matches. CDR1 MDHEN and CDR2 SYDVKM come from the germline V gene. This CDR3 has 14 residues. The CDR3 region is CASSRTGPGRPQHF. DNA for the CDR3: TGTGCCAGCAGTAGGACAGGCCCAGGGCGGCCCCAGCATTTT.

This clone occurred a few times. The chain has TRBV5-1 and TRBJ2-2; no clear D gene. The CDR3 sequence is 11 residues long. Germline values: CDR1 SGHRS, CDR2 YFSETQ. V lost 5 bases, J lost 8 bases, and 7 bases lay in between. The chain's CDR3 is CASSRVGELFF. The CDR3 DNA reads TGCGCCAGCAGTAGAGTGGGGGAGCTGTTTTTT.

V usage is TRBV28 and J usage is TRBJ2-5; the D gene is possibly TRBD2 (6 bases). The germline V gene has CDR1 MDHEN and CDR2 SYDVKM. The V and J ends lost 7 bases and 5 bases respectively, with 20 bases between them. This CDR3 contains 15 residues. CDR3 nucleotides: TGTGCCAGCACCGGGGGACCCGGGGAGGTGGAGACCCAGTACTTC. Its protein is CASTGGPGEVETQYF.

The chain joins TRBV27 to TRBJ1-1; the D is unclear. Trimming pared 0 bases from V and 11 bases from J, leaving 13 bases between. Germline V CDR1 and CDR2: MNHEY, SMNVEV (reference sequence). The CDR3 consists of 13 residues. The CDR3 is CASSLSMPRPAFF. CDR3 DNA sequence: TGTGCCAGCAGTTTATCGATGCCTCGACCGGCTTTCTTT.

The chain uses TRBV28 and TRBJ2-7, with D possibly being TRBD1 or TRBD2 (5 bases each). Germline CDR1 and CDR2: MDHEN and SYDVKM. The CDR3 spans 12 residues. Trimming cost V 3 bases and J 6 bases, with 9 bases left between them. For the CDR3, the DNA is TGTGCCAGCAGTTTGAGTGGGACCGAGCAGTACTTC. It is translated as CASSLSGTEQYF.

This chain links TRBV5-6 with TRBJ2-5; D might be TRBD1 (6 bases). The germline V and J ends were trimmed by 1 base and 5 bases, with 12 bases remaining between them. This CDR3 has 14 amino acids. Per the germline V gene, CDR1 is SGHDT and CDR2 is YYEEEE. The CDR3 loop is CASSLYRDGETQYF. CDR3 in DNA: TGTGCCAGCAGCTTGTACAGGGATGGGGAGACCCAGTACTTC.

This clone was seen a handful of times. The V and J genes are TRBV7-2 and TRBJ2-7; weak D call: TRBD2 (6 bases). Trimming stripped 6 bases from V and 3 bases from J, with 12 bases between. The CDR3 has 13 residues. The germline V gene encodes CDR1 SGHTA and CDR2 FQGNSA. Here the CDR3 reads CASSSLAYYEQYF. The DNA of the CDR3 is TGTGCCAGCAGTTCACTAGCCTACTACGAGCAGTACTTC. Together with reference TRBV7-2 and TRBJ2-7, the CDR3 gives the full variable domain: GAGVSQSPSNKVTEKGKDVELRCDPISGHTALYWYRQSLGQGLEFLIYFQGNSAPDKSGLPSDRFSAERTGGSVSTLTIQRTQQEDSAVYLCASSSLAYYEQYFGPGTRLTVT.